The 26 T cell receptor beta chains given below trace back to one sample, sequenced in a study. Cells sorted as Tregs were CD4+, CD25+ and CD127-/low. Adaptor-ligated barcode primers were used to amplify TRBV12-4/TRBJ1-2 clonotypes. TCRdb reprocessed the multiplex PCR reads with MiXCR, giving one entry per CDR3 protein. The top ten hold around 16% of the sample, which has thousands of distinct CDR3 sequences, about 1% seen once. The source material was tumor-infiltrating Tregs sorted from the breast tumor. The source is a female donor with breast cancer.

This clonotype is medium-sized (0.01 to 0.1%). The genes are TRBV12-3 or TRBV12-4 and TRBJ1-2, with D perhaps TRBD1 (6 bases). There are 15 residues in the CDR3. Trimming stripped 4 bases from V and 4 bases from J, with 16 bases between. CDR3 coding DNA: TGTGCCAGCAGTTACGACGTGGGACACGCCTATGGCTACACCTTC. Its protein is CASSYDVGHAYGYTF.

Within the sample, this clonotype is medium-sized. V gene TRBV12-3 or TRBV12-4 combines with J gene TRBJ1-2; unclear D gene. The V and J ends lost 2 bases and 7 bases respectively, with 17 bases between them. The CDR3 is 15 residues long. The DNA of the CDR3 is TGTGCCAGCAGTTTAAAATGGGCCTCAGAGGGTGGCTACACCTTC. It specifies CASSLKWASEGGYTF.

In this sample, this clonotype is medium-sized. The chain employs TRBV12-3 or TRBV12-4 and TRBJ1-2; TRBD1 matches 10 bases. The J segment lost 4 bases and the V segment lost 4 bases, leaving 6 bases of the junction unmatched. CDR3 length equals 15 residues. CDR3 DNA: TGTGCCAGCAGTTCCGGGACAGGGGATGGCTATGGCTACACCTTC. Its translation is CASSSGTGDGYGYTF.

This clonotype has ten or more counts. CDR3: CASSLGESLGYTF. The CDR3 nucleotides read TGTGCCAGCAGTTTAGGTGAGAGCCTCGGCTACACCTTC. The V call is TRBV12-3 or TRBV12-4, the J call TRBJ1-2; unclear D gene. CDR3 size: 13 residues. Trimming shortened V by 1 base and J by 8 bases, and 11 bases separated the two germline ends.

Sample share makes this clonotype large. The rearrangement joins TRBV12-3 or TRBV12-4 to TRBJ1-2; unclear D gene. This CDR3 is 14 amino acids long. Deletions cut 7 bases from V and 3 bases from J, with 15 bases between. CDR3 in amino acids: CASKGLGPDYGYTF. The CDR3 bases are TGTGCCAGCAAAGGCCTCGGTCCGGACTATGGCTACACCTTC.

This clonotype is categorized as medium-sized (0.01 to 0.1%). V and J are TRBV12-3 or TRBV12-4 and TRBJ1-2; D ambiguous. The CDR3 is 14 residues long. Trimming removed 5 bases from V and 1 base from J, with 11 bases in between. The CDR3 loop is CASSTQTVNYGYTF. CDR3 DNA: TGTGCCAGCAGTACCCAGACTGTTAACTATGGCTACACCTTC.

By sample share, this clonotype is medium-sized (0.01 to 0.1%). The rearrangement joins TRBV12-3 or TRBV12-4 to TRBJ1-2; D not certain. CDR3 length: 15 residues. Trimming left V 6 bases short and J 1 base short, with 15 bases between. The CDR3 DNA reads as TGTGCCAGCAGCGGACGACGAACGATTAACTATGGCTACACCTTC. This sequence encodes CASSGRRTINYGYTF.

This clonotype is medium-sized in the sample. The gene calls are TRBV12-3 or TRBV12-4 and TRBJ1-2, with a tentative D call TRBD1 (5 bases). V was trimmed by 5 bases and J by 6 bases, leaving 13 bases between them. The CDR3 runs to 13 residues. DNA of the CDR3: TGTGCCAGCAGTCCGCAGGGATATGATGGCTACACCTTC. Translation: CASSPQGYDGYTF.

This clonotype is categorized as medium-sized. The rearrangement uses TRBV12-3 or TRBV12-4 and TRBJ1-2; D is ambiguous. Trimming removed 8 bases from V and 3 bases from J, with 7 bases in between. The CDR3 spans 11 residues. CDR3 loop: CASSADYGYTF. The CDR3 DNA is TGTGCCAGCTCTGCAGACTATGGCTACACCTTC.

This clonotype is medium-sized. The rearrangement joins TRBV12-3 or TRBV12-4 to TRBJ1-2; D perhaps matches TRBD1 (6 bases). The CDR3 is 14 residues long. V was pared by 5 bases and J by 5 bases, with 15 bases between. This chain's CDR3 is CASSPLQGTYGYTF. In nucleotides, the CDR3 is TGTGCCAGCAGTCCGTTACAGGGAACTTATGGCTACACCTTC.

This clonotype is labeled as medium-sized. CDR3 protein: CASSLMGIRYGYTF. For the CDR3, the DNA is TGTGCCAGCAGTTTAATGGGAATCCGCTATGGCTACACCTTC. This sequence joins TRBV12-3 or TRBV12-4 and TRBJ1-2; no clear D gene. V lost 2 bases, J lost 4 bases, and 11 bases lay in between. The CDR3 spans 14 residues.

By share of the sample, this clonotype is large. The chain employs TRBV12-3 or TRBV12-4 and TRBJ1-2, with D perhaps matching TRBD1 (5 bases). This CDR3 is 15 amino acids long. Trimming took off 5 bases at V and 7 bases at J, with 20 bases between the two ends. CDR3 DNA sequence: TGTGCCAGCAGTCCCTACCAAGGGACCGAAATTGGCTACACCTTC. Protein sequence: CASSPYQGTEIGYTF.

Relative to its sample, this clonotype is medium-sized. The rearrangement links TRBV12-3 or TRBV12-4 to TRBJ1-2; D gene unclear. Trimming left V 3 bases short and J 0 bases short, with 14 bases between. The CDR3 spans 16 residues. CDR3: CASSFLGSGSNYGYTF. The DNA for the CDR3 is TGTGCCAGCAGTTTCTTGGGAAGTGGCTCTAACTATGGCTACACCTTC.

The table lists this clonotype with many counts. V and J are TRBV12-3 or TRBV12-4 and TRBJ1-2; 9 bases match TRBD1. With 3 bases clipped from V and 7 bases from J, the junction kept 3 bases outside the gene matches. The CDR3 runs to 13 residues. CDR3 nucleotides: TGTGCCAGCAGTTTGGGACAGGGCGCTGGCTACACCTTC. It specifies CASSLGQGAGYTF.

By proportion, this clonotype is medium-sized. The genes are TRBV12-3 or TRBV12-4 and TRBJ1-2; no firm D call. Trimming shortened V by 8 bases and J by 4 bases, and 5 bases separated the two germline ends. CDR3 length: 10 residues. CDR3 sequence: CASGLYGYTF. CDR3 sequence (DNA): TGTGCCAGCGGACTCTATGGCTACACCTTC.

By share, this clonotype ranks as medium-sized. The genes are TRBV12-3 or TRBV12-4 and TRBJ1-2, with TRBD1 as a possible D gene (5 bases). The germline V and J ends were trimmed by 2 bases and 2 bases, with 9 bases remaining between them. The CDR3 is 14 amino acids. CDR3 in amino acids: CASSLSGNNYGYTF. The CDR3 DNA reads TGTGCCAGCAGTTTATCAGGGAACAACTATGGCTACACCTTC.

A word on this clonotype: A much larger clone is a single base away; this may be a read error. V is TRBV12-3 or TRBV12-4 and J is TRBJ1-2; D is possibly TRBD1 (5 bases). The CDR3 runs to 17 residues. The CDR3 sequence: CASSSSIGAGTNNGYTF. CDR3 in DNA: TGTGCCAGCAGCTCCTCAATTGGCGCAGGGACTAACAATGGCTACACCTTC.

This clonotype is labeled large. The chain couples TRBV12-3 or TRBV12-4 to TRBJ1-2; 7 bases align to TRBD1. The CDR3 runs to 13 residues. V shed 5 bases and J 6 bases; nucleotides not matched to a gene: 6. DNA of the CDR3: TGTGCCAGCAGTCTAACAGGGGTTCATGGCTACACCTTC. Amino acid sequence: CASSLTGVHGYTF.

This clonotype was seen many times. DNA of the CDR3: TGTGCCAGCAGTCCAGAATATGACTATGGCTACACCTTC. Residues: CASSPEYDYGYTF. This chain links TRBV12-3 or TRBV12-4 with TRBJ1-2; D not resolved. Trimming took off 5 bases at V and 3 bases at J, with 10 bases between the two ends. The CDR3 runs 13 residues.

This chain connects TRBV12-3 or TRBV12-4 to TRBJ1-2; 8 nucleotides align to TRBD1. The CDR3 runs to 14 residues. The J segment lost 3 bases and the V segment lost 5 bases, leaving 5 bases of the junction unmatched. The CDR3 spells CASSPWTGYYGYTF. For the CDR3, the DNA is TGTGCCAGCAGTCCCTGGACAGGGTACTATGGCTACACCTTC.

Relative to its sample, this clonotype is medium-sized (0.01 to 0.1%). V is TRBV12-3 or TRBV12-4 and J is TRBJ1-2, with D uncertain. Trimming cost V 7 bases and J 4 bases, with 13 bases left between them. This CDR3 has 13 amino acids. In DNA form, the CDR3 reads TGTGCCAGCACCCTTGGCAGGTCCTATGGCTACACCTTC. Translation: CASTLGRSYGYTF.

In this sample, this clonotype is medium-sized. The chain is built from TRBV12-3 or TRBV12-4 and TRBJ1-2; D gene uncertain. The CDR3 spans 13 residues. With 3 bases removed from V and 7 bases from J, the gap between germline ends came to 12 bases. The CDR3 protein is CASSFVVRSGYTF. The CDR3 DNA reads as TGTGCCAGCAGTTTTGTGGTTCGAAGTGGCTACACCTTC.

This clonotype is deemed medium-sized. The V and J genes are TRBV12-3 or TRBV12-4 and TRBJ1-2; D not certain. There are 12 residues in the CDR3. Deletions cut 3 bases from V and 7 bases from J, with 9 bases between. CDR3 bases: TGTGCCAGCAGTTTGTCTAGTAGTGGCTACACCTTC. Protein sequence: CASSLSSSGYTF.

This clonotype is medium-sized. This chain connects TRBV12-3 or TRBV12-4 to TRBJ1-2; D call uncertain. The V gene lost 4 bases and the J gene lost 4 bases, with 7 bases spanning the gap. The CDR3 is made up of 12 amino acids. The CDR3 sequence is CASSWQRYGYTF. Here the CDR3 DNA reads TGTGCCAGCAGTTGGCAGCGCTATGGCTACACCTTC.

This clonotype turned up a few times. This chain links TRBV12-3 or TRBV12-4 with TRBJ1-2; TRBD1 matches 7 bases. V was pared by 1 base and J by 4 bases, with 3 bases of the junction left unmatched. The CDR3 totals 14 residues. CDR3 sequence: CASSLGTGIYGYTF. The CDR3 nucleotides are TGTGCCAGCAGTTTAGGGACAGGAATCTATGGCTACACCTTC.

In this sample, this clonotype is medium-sized. The chain joins TRBV12-3 or TRBV12-4 to TRBJ1-2, with D unresolved. V gave up 5 bases and J gave up 3 bases, with 4 bases separating them. The CDR3 has 11 residues. The CDR3 DNA reads TGTGCCAGCAGTGAACACTATGGCTACACCTTC. This codes for CASSEHYGYTF.